The clone carrying this TCR beta chain was picked up one time. The target antigen is unknown. This CDR3 comprises 15 residues. Germline values: CDR1 MNHNS, CDR2 SASEGT. With 3 bases clipped from V and 8 bases from J, the junction kept 6 bases outside the gene matches. The data originate from a study of cytomegalovirus exposure and HLA in healthy donors. Study-level results: A later analysis found that most CMV-associated TCR beta chains appeared HLA-restricted. A previous analysis found most TCR beta V segments productive roughly 87% or roughly 30% of the time. Some segments of the V type, notably TRBV6-2 and TRBV6-3, were excluded as indistinguishable. For most TCR sequences rarity was the rule, although some public TCRs occurred in many donors.

The PCR contained 60 Vbeta and 13 Jbeta primers. Sequencing was performed with immunoSEQ multiplex PCR; in TCRdb, only in-frame clones are kept and a portion is missing. The data hold about 130,000 clones, with around 77% observed a single time. The rearrangement uses TRBV6-1 and TRBJ2-1, with 11 bases fitting TRBD1. This TCR was recovered from a man aged 50 or older in good health and CMV-seronegative. Sequenced sample: PBMCs. Written as DNA, the CDR3 is TGTGCCAGCAGTGACTATGGACAGGGGGCTGATGAGCAGTTCTTC. Amino acid sequence: CASSDYGQGADEQFF.